This is a list of T cell receptor beta chains from one sample in a study of shared clonotypes between healthy human individuals. Profiled with immunoSEQ multiplex PCR; TCRdb holds only in-frame clones, not every one. The sample shows approximately 1.5 million clones, 98% of them seen only once. The sequencing sample was made of naive CD4+ T cells sorted from blood. The receptors stem from a young man in good health. Both conserved end residues are part of each CDR3. The order of the fields is J gene, clone size, D gene, V gene, CDR3 DNA, CDR3 protein. The D gene is left open where the match is weak. Not every row has a clone size; where given, it reads once, few, many or a size class.

TRBJ2-5 | NA | NA | TRBV7-8 | TGTGCCAGCAGCTTGAGGGTGTGGGGGGAGACCCAGTACTTC | CASSLRVWGETQYF
TRBJ1-2 | NA | NA | TRBV28 | TGTGCCAGCAGTTTAGGCCAGACCAACTATGGCTACACCTTC | CASSLGQTNYGYTF
TRBJ2-1 | once | NA | TRBV7-8 | TGTGCCAGCAGCTTAGGGACTGGGAAGAGAGGCGATGAGCAGTTCTTC | CASSLGTGKRGDEQFF
TRBJ2-2 | NA | TRBD1 | TRBV18 | TGTGCCAGCTCACCGTCCCTGGACAGGTTGGCCGGGGAGCTGTTTTTT | CASSPSLDRLAGELFF
TRBJ2-7 | NA | TRBD2 | TRBV18 | TGTGCCAGCTCACCAACGGGAGGACTTTCCTACGAGCAGTACTTC | CASSPTGGLSYEQYF
TRBJ2-3 | NA | TRBD1 | TRBV5-1 | TGCGCCAGCAGCTTACGACAGGGGTCCACAGATACGCAGTATTTT | CASSLRQGSTDTQYF
TRBJ2-1 | NA | NA | TRBV5-6 | TGTGCCAGCAGCGCCGAATTGGGAACCTCCTACAATGAGCAGTTCTTC | CASSAELGTSYNEQFF
TRBJ2-7 | NA | TRBD1 | TRBV7-6 | TGTGCCAGCAGCCATAGTCGGGACAGCTATGACTCTACCTACGAGCAGTACTTC | CASSHSRDSYDSTYEQYF
TRBJ2-3 | NA | NA | TRBV6-5 | TGTGCCAGCAGTTACCAGGGAACTCCCCCCCGAAATACGCAGTATTTT | CASSYQGTPPRNTQYF
TRBJ2-2 | NA | NA | TRBV18 | TGTGCCGGCGGGACAGTGGAGACCGGGGAGCTGTTTTTT | CAGGTVETGELFF
TRBJ1-5 | NA | NA | TRBV27 | TGTGCCAGCAGTTTATCGCCACATAGCAATCAGCCCCAGCATTTT | CASSLSPHSNQPQHF
TRBJ1-5 | NA | TRBD1 | TRBV15 | TGTGCCACCAGCAGAGGACGGGACAGAGATAGCAATCAGCCCCAGCATTTT | CATSRGRDRDSNQPQHF
TRBJ1-2 | NA | TRBD1 | TRBV28 | TGTGCCAGCAGTCTGCTGGGACAGTATGGCTACACCTTC | CASSLLGQYGYTF
TRBJ2-7 | NA | TRBD2 | TRBV10-3 | TGTGCCATCAGTGAAGAGGTAGCGGGAGTCTACGAGCAGTACTTC | CAISEEVAGVYEQYF
TRBJ1-2 | NA | TRBD1 | TRBV28 | TGTGCCAGCAGTTTGCCGCTGGGGACAGGCGGTGGCTACACCTTC | CASSLPLGTGGGYTF
TRBJ2-2 | NA | TRBD2 | TRBV7-3 | TGTGCCAGCAGCACTCTAGCGGGAGTTATCACCGGGGAGCTGTTTTTT | CASSTLAGVITGELFF
TRBJ2-1 | NA | NA | TRBV5-1 | TGCGCCAGCAGCTTGCCACCTGCACCGCTCGGCAGGGGCCGCGGCAATGAGCAGTTCTTC | CASSLPPAPLGRGRGNEQFF
TRBJ1-2 | NA | NA | TRBV10-2 | TGCGCCAGCAGATCAGGACAGTATGGCTACACCTTC | CASRSGQYGYTF
TRBJ2-5 | NA | NA | TRBV30 | TGTGCCTGGACCTCGGGGTCCGGGGAGACCCAGTACTTC | CAWTSGSGETQYF
TRBJ2-5 | once | NA | TRBV10-3 | TGTGCCATCAGTGAGTTTCCCGGGACCCAGTACTTC | CAISEFPGTQYF
TRBJ2-1 | NA | TRBD2 | TRBV10-1 | TGCGCCAGCAGTCGGACTAGCGAATCCCCATCCCTATACAATGAGCAGTTCTTC | CASSRTSESPSLYNEQFF
TRBJ2-7 | NA | NA | TRBV28 | TGTGCCAGCAGGTTTGCGGACCTATACGAGCAGTACTTC | CASRFADLYEQYF
TRBJ2-6 | NA | NA | TRBV5-1 | TGCGCCAGCAGCTTGGTTGCACCCTCTGGGGCCAACGTCCTGACTTTC | CASSLVAPSGANVLTF
TRBJ1-1 | NA | NA | TRBV5-1 | TGCGCCAGCAGCTTGGGTAATGAAGGTACTGAAGCTTTCTTT | CASSLGNEGTEAFF
TRBJ1-2 | NA | NA | TRBV5-4 | TGTGCCAGCAGCTGGGATTTTGAGGGGATCGGCTACACCTTC | CASSWDFEGIGYTF
TRBJ2-3 | NA | NA | TRBV6-1 | TGTGCCAGCACCTTGAACGGAGGTTCCACAGATACGCAGTATTTT | CASTLNGGSTDTQYF
TRBJ1-1 | NA | NA | TRBV7-8 | TGTGCCAGCAGCTCGTTTTGGCGTATCGGCCGAAGAGGTATGGAAGCTTTCTTT | CASSSFWRIGRRGMEAFF
TRBJ2-3 | NA | NA | TRBV15 | TGTGCCAGCGGACGGTCCGGGGATACTACGCAGTATTTT | CASGRSGDTTQYF
TRBJ1-4 | NA | NA | TRBV28 | TGTGCCAGCTTCCGGGACATAAATGAAAAACTGTTTTTT | CASFRDINEKLFF
TRBJ1-2 | NA | NA | TRBV6-1 | TGTGCCAGCAGTGATTTCGGGGTCTATGGCTACACCTTC | CASSDFGVYGYTF
TRBJ1-5 | NA | TRBD1 | TRBV7-9 | TGTGCCAGCAGCGTAGGGGGACAGGGGGAATCAGCCCAGCATTTT | CASSVGGQGESAQHF
TRBJ2-7 | NA | NA | TRBV15 | TGTGCCACCAGCAGAGGAGGACTGCAATCCTACGAGCAGTACTTC | CATSRGGLQSYEQYF
TRBJ2-2 | NA | TRBD2 | TRBV5-1 | TGCGCCAGCAGCTTGGCGGGGAGGGAGTACACCGGGGAGCTGTTTTTT | CASSLAGREYTGELFF
TRBJ2-6 | NA | TRBD2 | TRBV4-3 | TGCGCCAGCAGCCGCCGGCGGGACTACCCCTCTGGGGCCAACGTCCTGACTTTC | CASSRRRDYPSGANVLTF
TRBJ2-4 | NA | NA | TRBV7-2 | TGTGCCAGCAGCTTACCACTCGAAAACATTCAGTACTTC | CASSLPLENIQYF
TRBJ2-2 | NA | NA | TRBV11-2 | TGTGCCAGCAGCTTAGAGTCCCCCCGCGGCGGGGAGCTGTTTTTT | CASSLESPRGGELFF
TRBJ1-2 | NA | NA | TRBV4-1 | TGCGCCAGCAGCCAAGTACTGGGGGAAAATGGCTACACCTTC | CASSQVLGENGYTF
TRBJ1-2 | NA | NA | TRBV2 | TGTGCCAGCAGTGACAGGGACTATGGCTACACCTTC | CASSDRDYGYTF
TRBJ2-3 | NA | TRBD2 | TRBV6-5 | TGTGCCAGCAGGCCGGGACTAGCGGGTTTTGATACGCAGTATTTT | CASRPGLAGFDTQYF
TRBJ1-2 | NA | NA | TRBV7-2 | TGTGCCAGCAGCTTAGTAGGGACCCGGGGAAATTCGTGGTATGGCTACACCTTC | CASSLVGTRGNSWYGYTF
TRBJ1-5 | NA | TRBD1 | TRBV4-3 | TGCGCCAGCAGCCAAGATCTAGGGACAGGGGCGACGAGGATGGAGCCCCAGCATTTT | CASSQDLGTGATRMEPQHF
TRBJ1-2 | NA | TRBD1 | TRBV2 | TGTGCCAGCAGTGACGTGGTGAGACAGGGAAACTTCAAAAACTATGGCTACACCTTC | CASSDVVRQGNFKNYGYTF
TRBJ1-1 | NA | TRBD1 | TRBV2 | TGTGCCAGTCGGAGCCGGACAGGGTTTGAAGCTTTCTTT | CASRSRTGFEAFF
TRBJ2-7 | once | TRBD2 | TRBV5-1 | TGCGCCAGCAGCCTATTAGCGGGAGGAGGTAGCTCCTACGAGCAGTACTTC | CASSLLAGGGSSYEQYF